Listed below are T cell receptor beta chains from one sample, sequenced in a study of memory CD4+ T cells and cytomegalovirus serostatus. Some clones are missing from TCRdb's copy, which holds only in-frame ones; the method was immunoSEQ multiplex PCR. The sample lists under 35,000 clones, roughly 76% occurring once. Sequencing was performed on memory CD4+ T cells from blood. These receptors all stem from an adult in good health and CMV-seronegative. Both conserved end residues are part of each CDR3. The D gene is left open where the match is weak. Clone size is given for some rows only: seen once, a few or many times, or a class if the clone is expanded.

cdr3_length | j_call | d_call | clone_size | v_call | cdr3_aa | cdr3_nt
14 | TRBJ1-4 | NA | NA | TRBV6-5 | CASSYGQEGGKLFF | TGTGCCAGCAGTTACGGGCAGGAGGGGGGGAAACTGTTTTTT
15 | TRBJ2-7 | NA | NA | TRBV7-2 | CASSLKIGARREQYF | TGTGCCAGCAGCTTAAAAATCGGGGCCCGGCGCGAGCAGTACTTC
13 | TRBJ1-2 | TRBD1 | NA | TRBV10-3 | CAISGDRAEGYTF | TGTGCCATCAGTGGGGACAGGGCAGAGGGCTACACCTTC
14 | TRBJ1-2 | TRBD1 | NA | TRBV6-5 | CASSTQGAVYGYTF | TGTGCCAGCAGTACACAGGGGGCCGTCTATGGCTACACCTTC
16 | TRBJ1-1 | NA | NA | TRBV27 | CASSDRLIGGRMGAFF | TGTGCCAGCAGTGACCGACTGATTGGGGGGCGGATGGGAGCTTTCTTT
12 | TRBJ1-1 | NA | NA | TRBV6-5 | CASISSGTEAFF | TGTGCCAGCATTTCATCGGGAACTGAAGCTTTCTTT
19 | TRBJ1-1 | TRBD1 | once | TRBV27 | CASSFMLSSGQGVSKVAFF | TGTGCCAGCAGTTTTATGTTGTCAAGTGGACAGGGAGTCTCTAAAGTAGCTTTCTTT
13 | TRBJ2-7 | NA | NA | TRBV7-2 | CASSLGVFYEQYF | TGTGCCAGCAGCTTAGGGGTTTTCTACGAGCAGTACTTC
16 | TRBJ2-1 | NA | NA | TRBV19 | CASSSPSSATYNEQFF | TGTGCCAGTAGTAGCCCGTCTAGCGCAACCTACAATGAGCAGTTCTTC
14 | TRBJ1-2 | NA | NA | TRBV7-2 | CASSLWAANYGYTF | TGTGCCAGCAGCTTATGGGCAGCTAACTATGGCTACACCTTC
16 | TRBJ1-2 | NA | NA | TRBV7-6 | CASSETISGSNYGYTF | TGTGCCAGCAGCGAGACGATATCGGGGTCGAACTATGGCTACACCTTC
13 | TRBJ1-5 | NA | NA | TRBV6-5 | CASSYSRDQPQHF | TGTGCCAGCAGTTACTCGCGGGACCAGCCCCAGCATTTT
13 | TRBJ1-1 | NA | NA | TRBV30 | CAFNRVMNTEAFF | TGTGCCTTTAACAGGGTTATGAACACTGAAGCTTTCTTT
14 | TRBJ2-3 | NA | NA | TRBV10-3 | CAITGGGGADTQYF | TGTGCCATCACCGGAGGGGGTGGGGCAGATACGCAGTATTTT
13 | TRBJ2-7 | NA | NA | TRBV6-5 | CASIRYTYYEQYF | TGTGCCAGCATACGGTACACCTATTACGAGCAGTACTTC
15 | TRBJ1-5 | NA | NA | TRBV6-5 | CASSYTLGADQPQHF | TGTGCCAGCAGTTACACACTAGGGGCCGATCAGCCCCAGCATTTT
13 | TRBJ2-7 | NA | NA | TRBV19 | CASSTRPYYEQYF | TGTGCCAGTAGTACCCGACCTTACTACGAGCAGTACTTC
16 | TRBJ1-5 | NA | NA | TRBV14 | CASSQVTRAPNQPQHF | TGTGCCAGCAGCCAAGTAACTAGGGCCCCCAATCAGCCCCAGCATTTT
14 | TRBJ2-7 | NA | NA | TRBV18 | CASSPYVGYNEQYF | TGTGCCAGCTCACCATATGTGGGCTACAACGAGCAGTACTTC
14 | TRBJ1-4 | NA | few | TRBV6-5 | CASSYSLGGEKLFF | TGTGCCAGCAGTTACTCTTTAGGGGGTGAAAAACTGTTTTTT
15 | TRBJ2-7 | NA | NA | TRBV30 | CASRGGLTSSYEQYF | TGTGCCTCCAGGGGGGGGCTAACGAGCTCCTACGAGCAGTACTTC
18 | TRBJ1-2 | NA | NA | TRBV27 | CASSLRTPTGLINYGYTF | TGTGCCAGCAGTTTACGTACCCCTACAGGGCTTATTAACTATGGCTACACCTTC
13 | TRBJ2-1 | NA | NA | TRBV6-5 | CASSYRQYNEQFF | TGTGCCAGCAGTTACAGGCAGTACAATGAGCAGTTCTTC
14 | TRBJ2-1 | NA | once | TRBV5-6 | CASSLTGSNNEQFF | TGTGCCAGCAGCCTAACAGGATCCAACAATGAGCAGTTCTTC
17 | TRBJ1-5 | NA | few | TRBV19 | CASSIVGIRGGNQPQHF | TGTGCCAGTAGTATAGTGGGAATTCGGGGTGGCAATCAGCCCCAGCATTTT
14 | TRBJ2-7 | TRBD1 | NA | TRBV19 | CASSGQGLSYEQYF | TGTGCCAGTAGCGGACAGGGCCTCTCCTACGAGCAGTACTTC
17 | TRBJ1-2 | NA | NA | TRBV6-1 | CASSDRAWGTINYGYTF | TGTGCCAGCAGTGATAGAGCGTGGGGGACGATTAACTATGGCTACACCTTC
14 | TRBJ2-2 | NA | NA | TRBV28 | CAGGGMAVTGELFF | TGTGCCGGAGGAGGGATGGCGGTCACCGGGGAGCTGTTTTTT
16 | TRBJ2-1 | NA | few | TRBV10-3 | CAISGLTAQSLHEQFF | TGTGCCATCAGTGGGTTGACGGCCCAATCTCTCCATGAGCAGTTCTTC
15 | TRBJ2-7 | NA | NA | TRBV5-5 | CASRMGAGSSYEQYF | TGTGCCAGCAGAATGGGGGCGGGGAGCTCCTACGAGCAGTACTTC
12 | TRBJ2-7 | NA | few | TRBV11-1 | CASSLQGYEQYF | TGTGCCAGCAGCTTACAGGGATACGAGCAGTACTTC
15 | TRBJ2-1 | NA | NA | TRBV5-4 | CASSKTQTSYNEQFF | TGTGCCAGCAGCAAGACCCAGACCTCCTACAATGAGCAGTTCTTC
15 | TRBJ1-5 | NA | NA | TRBV5-1 | CASSPISGTYQPQHF | TGCGCCAGCAGCCCTATCTCCGGGACATACCAGCCCCAGCATTTT
15 | TRBJ2-3 | TRBD1 | NA | TRBV19 | CASSIRDRPTDTQYF | TGTGCCAGTAGTATCCGGGACAGACCCACAGATACGCAGTATTTT
12 | TRBJ2-7 | NA | NA | TRBV7-9 | CASGTGAYEQYF | TGTGCCAGCGGGACGGGAGCCTACGAGCAGTACTTC
15 | TRBJ2-3 | TRBD2 | NA | TRBV9 | CASSVGGGSADTQYF | TGTGCCAGCAGCGTAGGGGGCGGGAGTGCAGATACGCAGTATTTT
11 | TRBJ1-1 | NA | NA | TRBV6-5 | CASGTNTEAFF | TGTGCCAGTGGGACAAACACTGAAGCTTTCTTT
13 | TRBJ1-5 | NA | NA | TRBV6-1 | CASSQNSNQPQHF | TGTGCCAGCAGTCAGAATAGCAATCAGCCCCAGCATTTT
13 | TRBJ1-2 | NA | NA | TRBV4-3 | CASSQDGIGGYTF | TGCGCCAGCAGCCAAGACGGAATCGGGGGCTACACCTTC
15 | TRBJ2-7 | NA | NA | TRBV4-2 | CASSQEPGPIYEQYF | TGTGCCAGCAGCCAAGAACCGGGACCCATCTACGAGCAGTACTTC
13 | TRBJ1-2 | TRBD1 | NA | TRBV19 | CASSIADRAGYTF | TGTGCCAGTAGTATAGCCGACAGGGCCGGCTACACCTTC
18 | TRBJ1-5 | NA | NA | TRBV15 | CATSRDYPRPSSNQPQHF | TGTGCCACCAGCAGAGATTATCCCAGGCCATCTAGCAATCAGCCCCAGCATTTT
13 | TRBJ1-6 | NA | NA | TRBV7-6 | CASSLGYNSPLHF | TGTGCCAGCAGCTTAGGGTATAATTCACCCCTCCACTTT
12 | TRBJ2-7 | NA | NA | TRBV5-1 | CASSFRGYEQYF | TGCGCCAGCAGCTTCAGGGGATACGAGCAGTACTTC
15 | TRBJ1-2 | TRBD1 | NA | TRBV5-1 | CASSFPGQPDYGYTF | TGCGCCAGCAGCTTTCCGGGACAGCCTGACTATGGCTACACCTTC
13 | TRBJ2-7 | NA | NA | TRBV5-6 | CASTFNLVDEQYF | TGTGCCAGCACCTTTAATCTGGTTGACGAGCAGTACTTC
16 | TRBJ2-7 | NA | NA | TRBV27 | CASRPRGTDLSYEQYF | TGTGCCAGCCGCCCCCGGGGGACAGACCTCTCCTACGAGCAGTACTTC
14 | TRBJ2-3 | NA | NA | TRBV28 | CASSLSGPTDTQYF | TGTGCCAGCAGCCTTAGCGGCCCCACAGATACGCAGTATTTT
17 | TRBJ1-5 | NA | few | TRBV7-2 | CASSLNAAGNSNQPQHF | TGTGCCAGCAGCTTAAACGCGGCAGGGAATAGCAATCAGCCCCAGCATTTT
15 | TRBJ2-7 | TRBD2 | NA | TRBV6-5 | CASSYDGRAGNEQYF | TGTGCCAGCAGTTACGACGGGAGGGCCGGCAACGAGCAGTACTTC
11 | TRBJ2-1 | NA | NA | TRBV18 | CASSGEGEQFF | TGTGCCAGCTCCGGGGAAGGTGAGCAGTTCTTC
14 | TRBJ1-2 | TRBD1 | NA | TRBV28 | CASSLGGQGRGYTF | TGTGCCAGCAGTTTAGGGGGACAGGGAAGAGGCTACACCTTC
14 | TRBJ1-2 | NA | NA | TRBV11-2 | CASRRQTGSYGYTF | TGTGCCAGCAGGCGACAGACAGGCTCCTATGGCTACACCTTC
16 | TRBJ2-7 | TRBD1 | few | TRBV6-6 | CASSYAPGQSTYEQYF | TGTGCCAGCAGTTACGCCCCGGGACAGAGTACTTACGAGCAGTACTTC
17 | TRBJ2-3 | TRBD2 | NA | TRBV25-1 | CASSPPGTGGPSDTQYF | TGTGCCAGCAGTCCACCGGGAACGGGAGGTCCCTCGGATACGCAGTATTTT
14 | TRBJ1-1 | NA | few | TRBV5-4 | CASSLWGWDTEAFF | TGTGCCAGCAGCTTGTGGGGGTGGGATACTGAAGCTTTCTTT
16 | TRBJ1-2 | TRBD1 | NA | TRBV28 | CASSLSGTGGPRGYTF | TGTGCCAGCAGTTTATCCGGGACAGGGGGCCCCCGGGGCTACACCTTC